This T cell receptor beta chain stems from a study of identical twins. Study results and limitations: Cord blood beta clonotypes present at high abundance carried fewer insertions; no such pattern appeared in memory repertoires.

The CDR3 extends over 13 amino acids. Germline V lookup: CDR1 MNHEY, CDR2 SMNVEV (reference sequence). V lost 0 bases and J lost 6, with 6 bases in between. This clonotype was seen a few times. Antigen specificity is unknown. Template switching (which added a universal primer site) was used, and cDNA carried unique molecular identifiers. TCRdb re-called the 5' RACE reads through MiXCR, storing one row per CDR3 protein. This table holds around 530,000 distinct CDR3 sequences, roughly 15% found once. This same sample was also part of a study on yellow fever vaccine responses in identical twins.

The TCR comes from a young woman in good health. This sequence joins TRBV27 and TRBJ2-1, with D perhaps given as TRBD1 or TRBD2 (5 bases each). Sequencing input: CD4+ T cells sorted from blood. The CDR3 DNA is TGTGCCAGCAGTTTATCTGGGGGCAATGAGCAGTTCTTC. This sequence encodes CASSLSGGNEQFF.